These 31 T cell receptor beta chains share one sample of origin, sequenced in a study of T-cell reconstitution after alpha-beta-depleted transplantation in children. The library targeted TCRbeta and was prepared with unique molecular identifiers. TCRdb independently ran MiXCR on the PCR reads; one entry per CDR3 protein. This table has just under 350,000 distinct CDR3 sequences, about 17% appearing once. The sequencing here drew on PBMCs, mostly from graft donor cells, taken 360 days after TCRalphabeta/CD19-depleted stem cell transplant. The receptor set was obtained from a male patient aged 2 to 10 who had a stem cell transplant for acute lymphoblastic leukemia, so the T cells may come from the graft donor.

This clonotype was recorded a few times. The chain couples TRBV12-5 to TRBJ2-7; D possibly corresponds to TRBD2 (5 bases). V lost 5 bases, J lost 4 bases, and 6 bases lay in between. The length of the CDR3 is 11 residues. The germline CDR1 and CDR2 sequences are LGHNT and FRNRAP. In DNA form, the CDR3 reads TGTGCTAGTGGTCGGGGTTACGAGCAGTACTTC. Its protein is CASGRGYEQYF. Using reference TRBV12-5 and TRBJ2-7 for the parts outside the CDR3, the full variable domain is DARVTQTPRHKVTEMGQEVTMRCQPILGHNTVFWYRQTMMQGLELLAYFRNRAPLDDSGMPKDRFSAEMPDATLATLKIQPSEPRDSAVYFCASGRGYEQYFGPGTRLTVT.

This clonotype was recorded at least ten times. The V gene is TRBV24-1, the J gene TRBJ2-2, with D perhaps assigned TRBD1 or TRBD2 (5 bases each). CDR3 length: 12 residues. Looked up from germline, CDR1 is KGHDR and CDR2 is SFDVKD. V was trimmed by 5 bases and J by 7 bases, leaving 7 bases between them. The CDR3 region is CATSGDVGELFF. CDR3 nucleotide sequence: TGTGCCACCAGTGGGGACGTCGGGGAGCTGTTTTTT.

The chain joins TRBV4-2 to TRBJ2-2; D is unresolved. This CDR3 has 19 amino acids. V gave up 3 bases and J gave up 1 base, with 21 bases separating them. Germline assignment: CDR1 LGHNA and CDR2 YNFKEQ. The CDR3, as DNA: TGTGCCAGCAGCCACCCCGGAAGGGCGTCAGCCTTGAACACCGGGGAGCTGTTTTTT. It encodes CASSHPGRASALNTGELFF.

V gene TRBV2 combines with J gene TRBJ2-7; 14 bases are a match to TRBD2. The CDR3 contains 16 residues. CDR1 is SNHLY and CDR2 is FYNNEI in the germline V gene. The V and J ends lost 4 bases and 4 bases, in that order; junction bases with no gene match: 6. The CDR3 loop reads CASSAPGTSGSYEQYF. CDR3 in DNA: TGTGCCAGCAGTGCTCCCGGGACTAGCGGGAGTTACGAGCAGTACTTC.

This clonotype showed up just a few times. The chain recombines TRBV28 with TRBJ2-3, with D tentatively TRBD1 (5 bases). The CDR3 contains 15 residues. Trimming cost V 4 bases and J 3 bases, with 14 bases left between them. Germline CDR1 is MDHEN and CDR2 is SYDVKM. CDR3 loop: CASSWGAVKTDTQYF. The CDR3, as DNA: TGTGCCAGCAGTTGGGGCGCAGTTAAGACAGATACGCAGTATTTT.

This clonotype has a handful of counts. This chain connects TRBV20-1 to TRBJ2-1, with D perhaps TRBD2 (5 bases). This CDR3 is 16 amino acids long. CDR1 DFQATT and CDR2 SNEGSKA come from the germline V gene (reference sequence). The V gene lost 0 bases and the J gene lost 3 bases, with 15 bases spanning the gap. The CDR3 protein is CSARDALAGIYNEQFF. The CDR3 DNA is TGCAGTGCTAGAGATGCCCTTGCGGGTATCTACAATGAGCAGTTCTTC.

This clonotype was seen more than once but under ten times. The chain employs TRBV7-9 and TRBJ2-1; 8 bases align to TRBD2. The trim removed 1 base at V and 7 bases at J, leaving 6 bases unmatched. Germline V gene lookup returns CDR1 SEHNR and CDR2 FQNEAQ (reference sequence). This CDR3 spans 15 amino acids. DNA of the CDR3: TGTGCCAGCAGCTTAGACCTAGCGGGCGGGAATGAGCAGTTCTTC. It encodes CASSLDLAGGNEQFF.

This clonotype appeared a few times. V is TRBV4-1 and J is TRBJ2-3; tentative D call: TRBD2 (6 bases). Germline loops: CDR1 MGHRA, CDR2 YSYEKL. The CDR3 spans 14 residues. V lost 4 bases, J lost 2 bases, and 10 bases lay in between. In DNA form, the CDR3 reads TGCGCCAGCAGCCTGGAGGGATACACAGATACGCAGTATTTT. The encoded protein is CASSLEGYTDTQYF.

V and J are TRBV28 and TRBJ2-7, with D perhaps matching TRBD2 (5 bases). The CDR3 spans 13 residues. V gave up 3 bases and J gave up 5 bases, with 11 bases separating them. Germline values: CDR1 MDHEN, CDR2 SYDVKM. CDR3 in amino acids: CASSFPDSNEQYF. For the CDR3, the DNA is TGTGCCAGCAGTTTCCCGGACTCAAACGAGCAGTACTTC.

This clonotype was recorded a few times. CDR3 in DNA: TGTGCCAGCTCACCTGCCAGCTCCTACGAGCAGTACTTC. Amino acid sequence: CASSPASSYEQYF. The chain uses TRBV18 and TRBJ2-7; D is undetermined. Per the germline V gene, CDR1 is KGHSH and CDR2 is LQKENI. The CDR3 totals 13 residues. Trimming pared 3 bases from V and 0 bases from J, leaving 6 bases between. The full variable domain, its missing parts supplied by reference TRBV18 and TRBJ2-7, is NAGVMQNPRHLVRRRGQEARLRCSPMKGHSHVYWYRQLPEEGLKFMVYLQKENIIDESGMPKERFSAEFPKEGPSILRIQQVVRGDSAAYFCASSPASSYEQYFGPGTRLTVT.

There are a few counts of this clonotype. The chain links TRBV27 to TRBJ2-7, with TRBD2 matching over 10 bases. CDR1 is MNHEY and CDR2 is SMNVEV in the germline V gene (reference sequence). This CDR3 is 16 amino acids long. With V trimmed by 0 bases and J by 2 bases, 4 bases remained unmatched. The CDR3 DNA reads TGTGCCAGCAGTTTATCGGAACTAGCGGGACCCTACGAGCAGTACTTC. This translates into CASSLSELAGPYEQYF.

This clonotype was detected many times. V and J are TRBV5-1 and TRBJ2-1, with TRBD2 matching over 11 bases. From germline, CDR1 is SGHRS and CDR2 YFSETQ. The CDR3 has 16 residues. V was clipped by 5 bases and J by 2 bases; unmatched bases: 6. CDR3 bases: TGCGCCAGCAGGCACGTACTAGCGGGAGCCTACAATGAGCAGTTCTTC. It yields the protein CASRHVLAGAYNEQFF.

The CDR3, as DNA: TGTGCCAGCACCCACCCAGGGGTTTTTGGTGAAGCTTTCTTT. Translated: CASTHPGVFGEAFF. V is TRBV12-3 or TRBV12-4 and J is TRBJ1-1, with TRBD1 as a possible D gene (6 bases). Trimming pared 7 bases from V and 7 bases from J, leaving 19 bases between. The CDR3 consists of 14 residues.

This clonotype was seen many times. The genes are TRBV5-4 and TRBJ2-1; 7 bases agree with TRBD2. In germline, CDR1 is SGHNT, CDR2 YYREEE (reference sequence). With V trimmed by 0 bases and J by 2 bases, 11 bases remained unmatched. This CDR3 has 18 amino acids. CDR3 nucleotide sequence: TGTGCCAGCAGCTTGGTGGGGGGAGGGCCTCTCGCCTACAATGAGCAGTTCTTC. It translates to CASSLVGGGPLAYNEQFF.

In this sample, this clonotype turned up a few times. The chain uses TRBV30 and TRBJ2-3; no clear D gene. Trimming stripped 5 bases from V and 1 base from J, with 7 bases between. This CDR3 spans 12 amino acids. Germline lookup yields CDR1 GTSNPN and CDR2 SVGIG (reference sequence). In nucleotides, the CDR3 is TGTGCCTGGGATGGGGGCACAGATACGCAGTATTTT. It is translated as CAWDGGTDTQYF. Complete variable domain (other parts from reference TRBV30 and TRBJ2-3): SQTIHQWPATLVQPVGSPLSLECTVEGTSNPNLYWYRQAAGRGLQLLFYSVGIGQISSEVPQNLSASRPQDRQFILSSKKLLLSDSGFYLCAWDGGTDTQYFGPGTRLTVL.

This rearrangement joins TRBV6-5 to TRBJ1-3, with D hard to call. With 2 bases removed from V and 0 bases from J, the gap between germline ends came to 8 bases. The CDR3 sequence is 15 residues long. Germline loops: CDR1 MNHEY, CDR2 SVGAGI. The CDR3 DNA reads TGTGCCAGCAGTTACAGGCCAGTCTCTGGAAACACCATATATTTT. It yields the protein CASSYRPVSGNTIYF.

This rearrangement joins TRBV6-5 to TRBJ2-1; 10 bases are a match to TRBD2. Looked up from germline, CDR1 is MNHEY and CDR2 is SVGAGI. The V and J ends lost 5 bases and 7 bases, in that order; junction bases with no gene match: 11. CDR3 length equals 16 residues. The DNA for the CDR3 is TGTGCCAGCAGTAACATGGCTAGCGGGAGAGGTAATGAGCAGTTCTTC. It yields the protein CASSNMASGRGNEQFF.

This clonotype has just one count. The chain is built from TRBV28 and TRBJ1-4; a weak D match, TRBD1 (5 bases). V lost 3 bases and J 8 bases, leaving 19 bases between the germline ends. The CDR3 covers 16 residues. The V gene's germline CDR1 is MDHEN and CDR2 SYDVKM. The CDR3 protein is CASSLLRWEGTEKLFF. As DNA, the CDR3 is TGTGCCAGCAGTTTGTTGCGGTGGGAGGGGACGGAAAAACTGTTTTTT.

This clonotype was observed a handful of times. The genes are TRBV12-3 or TRBV12-4 and TRBJ2-3, with TRBD2 identical over 11 bases. Trimming took 2 bases from V and 5 from J; bases not matched to a gene: 6. CDR3 length: 16 residues. The CDR3 spells CASSLFSGRGGDTQYF. CDR3 DNA: TGTGCCAGCAGTTTATTTAGCGGGAGGGGAGGAGATACGCAGTATTTT.

This chain uses TRBV6-1 with TRBJ2-1; D possibly corresponds to TRBD1 (8 bases). CDR3 length equals 15 residues. Trimming left V 2 bases short and J 8 bases short, with 16 bases between. Germline V gene lookup returns CDR1 MNHNS and CDR2 SASEGT. The CDR3 nucleotides read TGTGCCAGCAGTGAACCAAACAGGGGGAGGGATGAGCAGTTCTTC. This gives the protein CASSEPNRGRDEQFF.

This clonotype showed up many times. The chain uses TRBV7-9 and TRBJ2-3; no definite D call. Trimming took 5 bases from V and 1 from J, leaving 10 bases between them. Germline-derived CDR1 and CDR2 are SEHNR and FQNEAQ (reference sequence). This CDR3 region has 14 residues. CDR3 DNA sequence: TGTGCCAGCAGCCCCTTTACGGGCACAGATACGCAGTATTTT. It codes for CASSPFTGTDTQYF. Variable domain in full (rest from reference TRBV7-9 and TRBJ2-3): DTGVSQNPRHKITKRGQNVTFRCDPISEHNRLYWYRQTLGQGPEFLTYFQNEAQLEKSRLLSDRFSAERPKGSFSTLEIQRTEQGDSAMYLCASSPFTGTDTQYFGPGTRLTVL.

V gene TRBV25-1 combines with J gene TRBJ1-2, with D tentatively TRBD1 (5 bases). Between the trimmed V and J ends, which lost 6 bases and 7 bases, there was a span of 12 bases. CDR1 and CDR2 from the germline V gene are MGHDK and SYGVNS. There are 12 residues in the CDR3. The CDR3 loop is CASSVSGGGYTF. The CDR3 DNA sequence: TGTGCCAGCAGCGTGAGCGGGGGTGGCTACACCTTC.

CDR3 nucleotides: TGCGCCAGCAGCGAGGGGGATACTGGGTTGTCCCTCCACTTT. Translated: CASSEGDTGLSLHF. This rearrangement joins TRBV5-1 to TRBJ1-6, with D maybe TRBD1 (6 bases). CDR1 is SGHRS, CDR2 YFSETQ, per germline. The ends were cut back, 4 bases at V and 14 bases at J, with 19 bases in the middle. The CDR3 runs 14 residues.

The rearrangement joins TRBV6-1 to TRBJ2-7; a possible D gene is TRBD1 (6 bases). CDR1 is MNHNS and CDR2 is SASEGT in the germline V gene. Trimming cost V 8 bases and J 4 bases, with 15 bases left between them. The CDR3 covers 13 residues. This CDR3 is CASSRTAGYEQYF. In nucleotides, the CDR3 is TGTGCCAGCTCCAGGACAGCCGGGTACGAGCAGTACTTC.

J is TRBJ1-5 and V is TRBV5-8, with D hard to call. Germline CDR1 and CDR2: SGHTS and YDEGEE. Trimming took off 1 base at V and 5 bases at J, with 4 bases between the two ends. This CDR3 comprises 12 residues. In DNA form, the CDR3 reads TGTGCCAGCAGCTTGCCCTATCAGCCCCAGCATTTT. Translated, it gives CASSLPYQPQHF.

This clonotype was detected many times. In nucleotides, the CDR3 is TGCGCCAGCAGTCCGGGCCTCCAGACCTACAATGAGCAGTTCTTC. Protein sequence: CASSPGLQTYNEQFF. This sequence joins TRBV5-1 and TRBJ2-1; D not certain. The CDR3 is 15 amino acids. Trimming cost V 5 bases and J 2 bases, with 14 bases left between them. Germline CDR1 reads SGHRS; CDR2 reads YFSETQ.

This clonotype came up a few times. This chain links TRBV12-3 or TRBV12-4 with TRBJ1-3; the D is unclear. V was trimmed by 6 bases and J by 0 bases, leaving 9 bases between them. The CDR3 runs to 14 residues. Here the CDR3 reads CASSPVGSGNTIYF. In DNA form, the CDR3 reads TGTGCCAGCAGCCCCGTAGGCTCTGGAAACACCATATATTTT.

The J gene is TRBJ2-1, the V gene TRBV7-3; 8 bases align to TRBD2. The germline V gene has CDR1 SGHTA and CDR2 FQGTGA. This CDR3 is 13 amino acids long. V trimming: 7 bases; J trimming: 6 bases; junction bases outside the gene matches: 5. The CDR3 nucleotides are TGTGCCAGCACTGAGCGGGAGTTCAATGAGCAGTTCTTC. Translation: CASTEREFNEQFF. Full variable domain (remainder filled in from reference TRBV7-3 and TRBJ2-1): GAGVSQTPSNKVTEKGKYVELRCDPISGHTALYWYRQSLGQGPEFLIYFQGTGAADDSGLPNDRFFAVRPEGSVSTLKIQRTERGDSAVYLCASTEREFNEQFFGPGTRLTVL.

There are a few counts of this clonotype. The rearrangement uses TRBV4-1 and TRBJ2-5; D not resolved. CDR3 length: 14 amino acids. Germline CDR1 reads MGHRA; CDR2 reads YSYEKL. V lost 1 base and J 5 bases, leaving 11 bases between the germline ends. For the CDR3, the DNA is TGCGCCAGCAGCCAAGTGTGGACCACGGAGACCCAGTACTTC. Protein sequence: CASSQVWTTETQYF.

The genes are TRBV7-4 and TRBJ2-1; tentative D call: TRBD1 (5 bases). CDR1 SGHVT and CDR2 SQSDAQ come from the germline V gene. Trimming left V 3 bases short and J 5 bases short, with 20 bases between. This CDR3 spans 17 amino acids. The CDR3 DNA reads as TGTGCCAGCAGCTTGTGTATCAGTGGACAACCAAACAATGAGCAGTTCTTC. Residues: CASSLCISGQPNNEQFF.

This clonotype was seen many times. J is TRBJ2-3 and V is TRBV20-1; D may be TRBD1 (5 bases). The V and J ends lost 5 bases and 0 bases respectively, with 6 bases between them. The germline gives CDR1 DFQATT, CDR2 SNEGSKA (reference sequence). The CDR3 has 12 amino acids. The CDR3 sequence: CSAAGSTDTQYF. DNA for the CDR3: TGCAGTGCTGCAGGGAGCACAGATACGCAGTATTTT.